Below are 2 T cell receptor beta chains sequenced from a single sample in a study of OX40 agonist ivuxolimab in advanced cancers. Some clones are missing from TCRdb's copy, which holds only in-frame ones; the method was immunoSEQ multiplex PCR. The data contain approximately 60,000 clones, nearly 85% of them singletons. Sequencing was performed on CD4+ or CD8+ T cells sorted from blood, taken in a trial of the OX40 agonist ivuxolimab. The receptors shown here come from an adult with an advanced solid tumor such as melanoma, head and neck, liver or kidney cancer.

V gene TRBV6-1 combines with J gene TRBJ2-5, with TRBD1 as a possible D gene (6 bases). V was trimmed by 2 bases and J by 5 bases, leaving 12 bases between them. Germline-derived CDR1 and CDR2 are MNHNS and SASEGT. This CDR3 region has 14 residues. The CDR3 is CASSESRGRETQYF. CDR3 bases: TGTGCCAGCAGTGAATCCAGGGGTCGGGAGACCCAGTACTTC.

The genes are TRBV6-5 and TRBJ1-3; D unclear. The germline V and J ends were trimmed by 8 bases and 0 bases, with 11 bases remaining between them. Germline values: CDR1 MNHEY, CDR2 SVGAGI. There are 14 residues in the CDR3. This chain's CDR3 is CASRGISSGNTIYF. The CDR3 nucleotides are TGTGCCAGCCGAGGAATAAGCTCTGGAAACACCATATATTTT.